This T cell receptor beta chain was observed in a study of regulatory T cells in long-lasting Graves disease. V was clipped by 2 bases and J by 1 base, with 15 bases between them. The CDR3 has 17 residues. The germline CDR1 and CDR2 sequences are SGHAT and FQNNGV. This clonotype was recorded many times. The authors built TCR beta libraries using iRepertoire HTBI primers and Arm-PCR of CDR3 regions. TCRdb processed the multiplex PCR reads anew with MiXCR; each CDR3 protein has one entry. The data contain under 300,000 distinct CDR3 sequences, about 20% of them singletons. Regarding time point: newly diagnosed GD, antithyroid drugs for less than 3 months. Making the TCR library involved RNA that had been extracted from PBMCs. In addition, the sample was reused for a study of T cells in Graves' hyperthyroidism and ophthalmopathy. From that report: HTBI primers were employed in a first-round RT-PCR of the TCR CDR3.

Sequenced material: peripheral blood mononuclear cells (PBMCs), taken at new diagnosis, from a patient treated with antithyroid drugs. The chain has TRBV11-2 and TRBJ2-1, with D possibly TRBD2 on 7 matching bases. This sequence was found in a woman in her 30s with Graves disease. Written as DNA, the CDR3 is TGTGCCAGCAGCTTAACGGGGGGCGCGGTTTCCTACAATGAGCAGTTCTTC. This codes for CASSLTGGAVSYNEQFF.